This T cell receptor beta chain came from a study of T cell responses to AZD1222 COVID-19 vaccine. V was clipped by 3 bases and J by 4 bases; unmatched bases: 6. The CDR3 length is 16 residues. CDR1 MGHDK and CDR2 SYGVNS come from the germline V gene. The data were produced by immunoSEQ multiplex PCR, yet TCRdb's version contains in-frame clones alone and is incomplete. The sample holds some 120,000 clones, around 83% seen once. The receptor's source is an adult who received the AZD1222 COVID-19 vaccine. The sample was peripheral blood, taken 28 days after the second AZD1222 dose. The rearrangement links TRBV25-1 to TRBJ2-5, with 12 bases matching TRBD1. The CDR3 DNA follows: TGTGCCAGCAGTGACCGGGACAGGGGGCGCGGAGAGACCCAGTACTTC. Translating gives CASSDRDRGRGETQYF. The full variable domain, completed using reference TRBV25-1 and TRBJ2-5, is EADIYQTPRYLVIGTGKKITLECSQTMGHDKMYWYQQDPGMELHLIHYSYGVNSTEKGDLSSESTVSRIRTEHFPLTLESARPSHTSQYLCASSDRDRGRGETQYFGPGTRLLVL.